These T cell receptor beta chains were read from a single sample in a study of T cell responses to AZD1222 COVID-19 vaccine. The repertoire was sequenced with immunoSEQ multiplex PCR; TCRdb's copy has only in-frame clones and lacks some. The sample includes 90,000 to 95,000 clones, nearly 90% of them seen just once. The specimen comprised peripheral blood, sampled on day 0 of AZD1222 vaccination. These receptors were taken from an adult in good health. The conserved cysteine and the conserved F or W are not part of the CDR3 here. The D gene is left open where the match is weak.

TRBJ1-5 TRBD1 TRBV24-1 ATSGDRPNQPQH
TRBJ2-5 TRBD1 TRBV10-3 AISRDSLSLHETQY
TRBJ2-7 TRBD1 TRBV3-1/TRBV3-2 ASSRDSTAYEQY
TRBJ1-5 TRBD1 TRBV4-2 ASSQGQGDQPQH
TRBJ1-1 NA TRBV7-9 ASSLGTFRMNTEAF
TRBJ2-1 NA TRBV24-1 ATSEPSSYNEQF
TRBJ1-5 NA TRBV5-8 ASSLAGQPYQPQH
TRBJ2-3 NA TRBV4-3 ASSQDFGGTDTQY
TRBJ1-1 NA TRBV23-1 ASSQSPRGVNTEAF
TRBJ1-1 NA TRBV19 ASSIAHRNTEAF
TRBJ1-1 NA TRBV12-5 ASGLRGNTEAF
TRBJ1-1 NA TRBV20-1 SVPGDTEAF
TRBJ2-3 TRBD1 TRBV6-8 ASSYKCSPRTGVTDTQY
TRBJ1-2 TRBD1 TRBV6-5 ASTRDRGPGYGYT
TRBJ2-1 NA TRBV19 ASSPGQSSYNEQF
TRBJ1-3 TRBD1 TRBV6-5 ASRLTGSGNTIY
TRBJ1-2 NA TRBV5-4 ASSLKGRGDGYT
TRBJ1-1 NA TRBV11-2 ASGKSMNTEAF
TRBJ1-6 TRBD1 TRBV18 ASSLSGTGEGSPLH
TRBJ1-5 NA TRBV6-2/TRBV6-3 ASSRPRGRQPQH
TRBJ2-3 NA TRBV7-2 ASSRDPTDTQY
TRBJ2-2 TRBD2 TRBV5-8 ASSLTGRGTGELF
TRBJ2-7 NA TRBV6-5 ASSSQWGGYYEQY
TRBJ1-2 NA TRBV9 ASSVDQGRVYGYT
TRBJ1-5 TRBD1 TRBV3-1/TRBV3-2 ASSQEAGGGNQPQH
TRBJ2-5 TRBD2 TRBV6-5 AANVAGQQETQY
TRBJ1-2 NA TRBV28 ASSSLTGGRYMSYT